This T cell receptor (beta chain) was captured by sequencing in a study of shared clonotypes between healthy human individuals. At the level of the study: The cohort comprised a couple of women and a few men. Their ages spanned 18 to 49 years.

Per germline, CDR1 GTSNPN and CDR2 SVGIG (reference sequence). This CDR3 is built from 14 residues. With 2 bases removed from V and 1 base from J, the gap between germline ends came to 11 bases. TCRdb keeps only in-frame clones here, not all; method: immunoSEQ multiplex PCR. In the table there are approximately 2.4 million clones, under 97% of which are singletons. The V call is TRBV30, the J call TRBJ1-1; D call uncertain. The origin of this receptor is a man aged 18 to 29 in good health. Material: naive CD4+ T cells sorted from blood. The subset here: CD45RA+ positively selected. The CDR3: CAWSLEITNTEAFF. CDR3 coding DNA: TGTGCCTGGAGTTTGGAGATAACGAACACTGAAGCTTTCTTT.